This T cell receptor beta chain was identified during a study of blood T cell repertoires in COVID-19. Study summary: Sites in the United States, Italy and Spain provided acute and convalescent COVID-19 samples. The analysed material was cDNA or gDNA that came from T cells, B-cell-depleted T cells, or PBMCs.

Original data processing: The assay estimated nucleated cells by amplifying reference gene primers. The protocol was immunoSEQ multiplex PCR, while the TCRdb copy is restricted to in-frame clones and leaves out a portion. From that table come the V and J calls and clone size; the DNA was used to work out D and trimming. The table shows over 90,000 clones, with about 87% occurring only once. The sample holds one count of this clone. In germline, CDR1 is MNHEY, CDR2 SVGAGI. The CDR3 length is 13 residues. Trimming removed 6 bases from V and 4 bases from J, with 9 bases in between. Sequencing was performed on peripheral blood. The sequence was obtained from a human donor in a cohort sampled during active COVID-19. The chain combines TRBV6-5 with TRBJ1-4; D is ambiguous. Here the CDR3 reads CASRSFLNEKLFF. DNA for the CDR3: TGTGCCAGCAGGTCGTTTCTTAATGAAAAACTGTTTTTT.